A single TCR beta chain is shown here with its context. This clone has just a few counts. The specificity of this receptor is unknown. Nothing much larger sits one base from this clone, and base qualities are not available. The data are from a study of cytomegalovirus exposure and HLA in healthy donors (dated by TCRdb to about 2017). Some background on the complete study: An earlier analysis of several hundred of the donors reported about 280 Gb of sequence data and approximately 120 million unique TCR beta sequences obtained from roughly 180 million T cells. Approximately 300 gigabases of sequencing data and 70 million to 100 million unique TCR sequences were included in an early release covering roughly 600 HLA-typed donors. Of the approximately 400 genotyped donors, approximately 83% fell in the genetic ancestry cluster associated with self-reported Caucasian donors. The study aimed to test whether cataloging public T cell receptors could reveal signatures of past pathogen exposure. Using immunosequencing, the study profiled T cell repertoires from some 670 subjects and related those repertoires to cytomegalovirus serostatus. A separate validation cohort of 100 to 150 different subjects was used in addition to the roughly 720-subject first cohort. To predict cytomegalovirus infection status, the study brought together high-throughput TCR immunosequencing, statistical association of individual TCRs with disease status, and machine learning. To study patterns of TCR occurrence, a later analysis re-analyzed previously published TCR beta repertoires from 500 to 850 donors and added high-resolution HLA genotyping. The later analysis used no new phenotypic data to find candidate immune exposures, relying instead on TCR beta sequences and their occurrence across donors. An earlier analysis of some 500 of the donors used high-throughput TCR beta sequencing to judge whether each TCR beta V gene segment behaved as functional or pseudogenic. Alongside the repertoire data, information on donor age, sex, ethnicity and CMV serostatus was compiled. A later genetic analysis took genome-wide SNP genotypes for about 55% of the roughly 700 donors and used that subset as a discovery cohort. Every discovery cohort repertoire had been produced on one sequencing platform. HLA typing included class I and class II loci at four-digit resolution. Typing coverage varied by locus: 629-630 donors for A, B, C, DRB1 and DQB1; roughly 520 for DQA1; more than 600 for DPA1; about 450 for DPB1. Four to six DR-DQ haplotypes were handled as single units for association and clustering, since linkage in the cohort was strong. On average, over 200,000 unique TCR beta nucleotide sequences were sequenced per donor among 398 genotyped donors of the cohort, with 15% to 20% of those sequences being non-productive. General findings and caveats noted by the study authors: Linkage disequilibrium might explain the correlated functional status among segregating V segments, but an unknown experimental factor could not be ruled out. In vitro tests confirmed that a few of the cytomegalovirus-associated TCR beta chains recognize cytomegalovirus antigens. It was suggested by the authors that the approach could potentially be generalized to other disease states and immunological phenotypes. A later analysis found that HLA-associated TCR beta chains were more clonally expanded and had lower generation probabilities than equally common non-associated chains. This cohort had only TCR beta chains sequenced, and the lack of alpha or paired-chain data limited which features could be detected. V-gene and J-gene trimming of TCR beta chains was associated with a missense DCLRE1C variant in a later genetic analysis, and the association was replicated in an independent cohort. The 87-base-pair reads could not distinguish some IMGT-functional V segments, including TRBV6-2 and TRBV6-3, so those segments were excluded. A further reported finding was that TCR beta sequences accurately predicted the HLA-A and HLA-B alleles for most subjects in the first cohort. The presence/absence analyses assumed that sequencing depth was roughly uniform across donors, and that assumption may not be true. Assigning TCR associations to individual alleles was difficult when HLA alleles, especially DR and DQ, strongly co-occurred. In a later analysis, the rate of TCR association differed among HLA loci, with DRB1 alleles having the most associated TCRs and HLA-C alleles having the fewest. The classifier was reported to diagnose cytomegalovirus status with high specificity and sensitivity in both the original cohort and the validation cohort. Because counts were too low, roughly 18 rarely observed V segments, including chromosome 9 orphons, were left out of the earlier analysis of 500 to 750 of the donors. The study listed approximately 150 TCR beta chains as associated with cytomegalovirus. A later genetic analysis reported fewer N-insertions in productive TCRs among donors in an Asian-associated ancestry cluster than the roughly 650-donor mean. Specific HLA alleles were associated with 16,951 TCR beta sequences at a false discovery rate of 0.05 in a later analysis. An earlier analysis of roughly 570 of the donors showed that most TCR beta V segments appeared in productive rearrangements either about 90% or about 30% of the time, which broadly matched IMGT annotations. In a later analysis, several top co-occurrence clusters were reported to appear linked to parvovirus B19, influenza, CMV and Epstein-Barr virus. Because HLA typing was unavailable for some donors at each locus, only the typed subset was used in association tests. According to a later analysis, most CMV-associated TCR beta chains appeared to be HLA-restricted, and the HLA associations seemed to be driven largely by CMV exposure. The sequencing pipeline was judged likely to have produced a cluster of highly shared sequence variants as a technical artifact. Across donors, most TCR sequences were observed very rarely, whereas some public TCRs were present in many individuals. Immune exposure information for the cohort was limited to CMV serostatus.

The CDR3 numbers 15 residues from cysteine through phenylalanine. Just the 45-base CDR3 DNA is kept, in frame starting at base 1. The junction shows trimming of 4 bases on V and 0 bases on J, and the gene matches do not reach 5 bases of it. For CDR1 and CDR2, the germline V gene lists SGHDN and FVKESK. The library was generated by the immunoSEQ multiplex PCR assay. A mixture of 60 forward primers for TCR Vbeta segments and 13 reverse primers for TCR Jbeta segments was used in the multiplex PCR. Amplification of the CDR3 region of rearranged TCR beta genes was performed with a multiplex PCR assay on genomic DNA. The Illumina HiSeq System was used to sequence the amplified TCR beta libraries as 87-base-pair reads. The paper's processing steps were these. A later analysis counted about 80 million unique TCR beta chains across the approximately 700 repertoires, and some 11 million of these chains were shared by at least two donors. A nearest-neighbor algorithm error-corrected the raw reads and collapsed the reads into unique sequences, merging closely related sequences to remove PCR and sequencing errors. V, D and J gene segments were assigned by aligning CDR3 sequences to IMGT reference sequences. For a sequence to be retained, at least a six-nucleotide match to both a V gene segment and a J gene segment was required. A rearrangement was called productive if the CDR3 had no stop codons and remained in frame with V and J, and every other rearrangement was called non-productive. Following IMGT convention, CDR3 was defined as the stretch from the second conserved V-encoded cysteine to the conserved J-encoded phenylalanine. The earlier analysis of a few hundred of the donors excluded sequences that lacked an unambiguous match to a single V gene segment. An earlier analysis of fewer than 750 of the donors called V segments functional above 56.7% productive rearrangements and segregating when the between-donor standard deviation exceeded 5%. A statistical classification framework was built for diagnosing cytomegalovirus status from the catalog of TCR beta chain sequences. In a later analysis, TCR nucleotide sequences were compared against IMGT/GENE-DB human TR gene sequences so that V and J genes could be assigned. In a later analysis, CDR3 sequences and most-parsimonious VDJ recombination scenarios were assigned using the TCRdist pipeline. In a later analysis, every TCR beta chain was defined by the combination of its CDR3 amino acid sequence and its V-gene family, and reads without a unique V-gene family were dropped. As a way to deal with suspected cross-contamination and a sequencing artifact, a later analysis dropped more than 500 nucleotide sequences that were highly shared and had low generation probability. In a later analysis, a clonal expansion index was calculated for each public chain from normalized within-repertoire ranks of inferred template counts. Generation probabilities in a later analysis came from a VDJ recombination model fitted to out-of-frame rearrangements, and those results were checked against IGoR. In a later analysis, TCR-TCR, TCR-HLA and TCR-CMV co-occurrence was scored with hypergeometric tests, and a repertoire-size bias correction was applied to TCR pairs. In a later analysis, false discovery rates were estimated by permuting HLA or CMV assignments 20 times. In a later analysis, co-occurring TCRs were grouped using DBSCAN, with TCRdist sequence similarity added in when clustering inside HLA-allele-positive subsets. Co-occurrence clustering excluded repertoires with fewer than 30,000 or more than 120,000 public chains, plus five with anomalous nucleotide sharing. TCRdb provides this immuneACCESS table in a form limited to in-frame rearrangements. Some clones are lacking; in checked studies, under half of them reflect an unresolved V gene, and why the rest are absent is not known. D and trimming were read from the DNA, whereas the V and J calls and clone size are those reported in that table. The sample has some 100,000 clones on record, 65% to 80% of them singletons. About 4% of the sample goes to the ten largest clones.

In total, roughly 670 healthy bone marrow donors made up the cohort. At the time of sampling, all cohort members were nominally healthy, though unrecorded immune exposures were likely present. The donor was CMV seropositive and belonged to the group of 250 to 350 seropositive cohort members. A peripheral blood sample was provided by each donor, and peripheral blood mononuclear cells were used for TCR beta sequencing. The Qiagen DNeasy Blood Extraction Kit was used to extract genomic DNA from the blood cell samples. The source of this sequence is a woman aged 45-65 years in good health and CMV-seropositive. Sequencing was carried out using PBMCs. The chain uses TRBV14 and TRBJ2-7; TRBD1 fits 8 bases in the junction. The CDR3 is CASSPGQGFSYEQYF. The nucleotide sequence is TGTGCCAGCAGCCCCGGACAGGGCTTCTCCTACGAGCAGTACTTC.